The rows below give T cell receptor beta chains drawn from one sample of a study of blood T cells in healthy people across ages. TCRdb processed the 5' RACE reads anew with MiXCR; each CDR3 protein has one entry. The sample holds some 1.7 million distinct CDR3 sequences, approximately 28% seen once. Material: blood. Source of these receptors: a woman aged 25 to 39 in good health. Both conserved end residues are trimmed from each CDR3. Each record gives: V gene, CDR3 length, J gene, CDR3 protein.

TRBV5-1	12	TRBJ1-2	ASSGSRGPGGYT
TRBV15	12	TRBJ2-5	ATSRATYQETQY
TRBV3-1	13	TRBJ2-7	ASSQAWSSGDEQY
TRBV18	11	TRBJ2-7	ASSPPESYEQY
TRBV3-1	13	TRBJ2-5	ASSQDTSGQETQY
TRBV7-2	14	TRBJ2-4	ASSSPSGRVSVEQY
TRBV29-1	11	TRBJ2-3	SVRQGFVRTQY
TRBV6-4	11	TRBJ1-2	ASREGQGNGYT
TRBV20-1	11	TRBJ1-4	SAGGTGTQRLF
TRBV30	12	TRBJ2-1	AWSNSGSHNEQF
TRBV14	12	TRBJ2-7	ASSQVLGPVEQY
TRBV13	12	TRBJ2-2	ASRSPRITGELF
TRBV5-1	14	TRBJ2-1	ASSLVPGQNYNEQF
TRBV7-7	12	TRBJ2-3	ASNSEANTDTQY
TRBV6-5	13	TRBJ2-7	ASSYLGQGHQEQY
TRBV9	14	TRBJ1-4	ASSKNTGGANEKLF
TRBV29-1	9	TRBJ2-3	GGTSTDTQY